The T cell receptor beta chain described here comes from a study of T cell changes during pregnancy in multiple sclerosis. After removal of 6 bases from V and 6 bases from J, the junction contained 8 bases not matched to a gene. CDR1 is KGHSH, CDR2 LQKENI, per germline. The CDR3 length is 13 residues. Some clones are missing from TCRdb's copy, which holds only in-frame ones; the method was immunoSEQ multiplex PCR. The data show approximately 33,000 clones, around nine tenths seen once. The receptor was isolated from a female donor in good health, enrolled as a control in a pregnancy study. The material sequenced was CD4+ T cells from peripheral blood mononuclear cells, taken in the first trimester of pregnancy. The J gene is TRBJ2-7, the V gene TRBV18, with 7 bases aligning to TRBD1. In DNA form, the CDR3 reads TGTGCCAGCTCGCTACAGGACAGGTTCGAGCAGTACTTC. Its translation is CASSLQDRFEQYF.